This T cell receptor (beta chain) comes out of a study of shared clonotypes between healthy human individuals. All of the donors resided in Nashville, Tennessee, and each was a Caucasian adult. The J segment lost 6 bases and the V segment lost 0 bases, leaving 8 bases of the junction unmatched. This CDR3 is built from 16 residues. CDR1 and CDR2 from the germline V gene are SGHTA and FQGTGA. Measured with immunoSEQ multiplex PCR; TCRdb has only the in-frame clones, and not every one. This sample yields over a million clones, of which roughly 97% are seen a single time; approximately 1.2% belongs to the top ten.

The sequence derives from a man younger than 40 in good health. The gene calls are TRBV7-3 and TRBJ2-1, with 7 bases lining up with TRBD2. The sample taken for sequencing was naive CD4+ T cells sorted from blood. The subset here: CD45RA+ positively selected. CDR3 in amino acids: CASSLTAGTTGNEQFF. CDR3 nucleotide sequence: TGTGCCAGCAGCTTAACGGCTGGGACTACCGGCAATGAGCAGTTCTTC.